The rows below give T cell receptor beta chains drawn from one sample of a study of a mutant IDH1 vaccine in newly diagnosed glioma. These receptors' targets are unknown. This table comes from immunoSEQ multiplex PCR, and its TCRdb copy is limited to in-frame clones, with some not included. The table lists approximately 25,000 clones, around 76% of them singletons. The sample consisted of PBMCs, taken from a glioma patient whose treatment included an IDH1 peptide vaccine. These receptors all come from a man in his forties with glioma. Some clones in this sample may be carry-over from other donors' samples. CDR3s include the opening cysteine and the closing phenylalanine or tryptophan. A D gene is named only where the DNA matches it firmly. Clone size is not always given. Where it is, it says once, few, many or a class for expanded clones.

>TRBD1|NA|TRBJ1-1|TRBV5-1
TGCGCCAGCGGCGACAGGGCCCCTGAAGCTTTCTTT
CASGDRAPEAFF
>NA|NA|TRBJ2-2|TRBV9
TGTGCCAGCAGCTCATCAGGGGTGCGGGCCGGGGAGCTGTTTTTT
CASSSSGVRAGELFF
>NA|NA|TRBJ2-5|TRBV6-6
TGTGCCAGCAGAGAGACCGGGGAAGAGACCCAGTACTTC
CASRETGEETQYF
>NA|NA|TRBJ2-7|TRBV6-5
TGTGCCAGCAGTCAACAGGGCTACGAGCAGTACTTC
CASSQQGYEQYF
>NA|NA|TRBJ1-5|TRBV9
TGTGCCAGCAGCGCCCGCCCGGGGAGCAATCAGCCCCAGCATTTT
CASSARPGSNQPQHF
>TRBD1|NA|TRBJ1-1|TRBV5-1
TGCGCCAGCAGCCCGGGACAGGGCGTTGGCACTGAAGCTTTCTTT
CASSPGQGVGTEAFF
>NA|NA|TRBJ1-2|TRBV2
TGTGCCAACCCAGACGCAGGACGGTCTGGCTACACCTTC
CANPDAGRSGYTF
>TRBD2|NA|TRBJ2-3|TRBV5-1
TGCGCCACCAAGACTAGCGGCACAGATACGCAGTATTTT
CATKTSGTDTQYF
>NA|few|TRBJ1-1|TRBV5-1
TGCGCCAGCAGCGGTTACATGAACACTGAAGCTTTCTTT
CASSGYMNTEAFF
>NA|NA|TRBJ2-6|TRBV11-2
TGTGCCAGCAGCCTCGGTGTTGGGGCCAACGTCCTGACTTTC
CASSLGVGANVLTF